The T cell receptor (beta chain) described here comes from a study of siplizumab effects on memory and regulatory T cells. Study findings and constraints: Confirmatory evidence of suppressive function in proliferating siplizumab-culture Tregs was not obtained. Memory cells that were CD4+ and unstimulated gave rise to alloreactive sequences, which siplizumab significantly reduced.

This CDR3 is built from 14 residues. Trimming pared 10 bases from V and 2 bases from J, leaving 17 bases between. In germline, CDR1 is SNHLY, CDR2 FYNNEI. Libraries were prepared by immunoSEQ multiplex PCR; TCRdb keeps only in-frame clonotypes and omits some of them. The sample has roughly 92,000 clones, about 95% seen once; the top ten hold roughly 1.3%. Concerning this clone itself: The antigen is undetermined.

V gene TRBV2 combines with J gene TRBJ1-2; TRBD1 is a possible D gene (6 bases). The source of this sequence is a human donor in good health. Source material: non-Treg CD4+ T cells sorted from blood. CDR3: CAIPKSGGNYGYTF. DNA of the CDR3: TGTGCCATCCCAAAGTCCGGGGGCAACTATGGCTACACCTTC.